The source of this T cell receptor (beta chain) is a study of blood T cell repertoires in COVID-19. For the study at large: Samples representing acute and convalescent COVID-19 were sourced from the United States, Italy and Spain. Sources were T cells, B-cell-depleted T cells, or PBMCs; the material itself was cDNA or gDNA.

Trimming left V 1 base short and J 5 bases short, with 14 bases between. This CDR3 comprises 15 residues. Germline loops: CDR1 SGHDN, CDR2 FVKESK. Clones were read by immunoSEQ multiplex PCR, and TCRdb kept only the in-frame ones, dropping some. The sample gives hundreds of thousands of clones, roughly nine tenths of which show up once; roughly 0.69% is in the top ten. This clone was counted a single time. This receptor was obtained from a middle-aged man with acute or convalescent COVID-19. This sequence joins TRBV14 and TRBJ2-5, with D possibly matching TRBD2 (6 bases). What was sequenced was peripheral blood. CDR3 in amino acids: CASSQVLGGQETQYF. The CDR3 nucleotides are TGTGCCAGCAGCCAAGTATTAGGAGGGCAGGAGACCCAGTACTTC.